This TCR beta chain was sequenced for a study of identical twins. Addition of a universal primer site occurred through template switching, and cDNA carried unique molecular identifiers. TCRdb independently ran MiXCR on the 5' RACE reads; one entry per CDR3 protein. The sample has approximately 280,000 distinct CDR3 sequences, roughly 8.6% seen once. In germline, CDR1 is LGHDT, CDR2 YNNKEL (reference sequence). V lost 10 bases and J 1 base, leaving 20 bases between the germline ends. This CDR3 contains 16 residues. These data are also associated with another study on yellow fever vaccine responses in identical twins.

This clonotype originated in a woman between 18 and 30 years old in good health. Sequenced: memory (CD45RO+) T cells sorted from blood. V is TRBV3-1 and J is TRBJ2-1, with D perhaps matching TRBD1 (5 bases). In DNA, the CDR3 is TGTGCCACCACCCAAAGGAGACAGTCATCCTACAATGAGCAGTTCTTC. The encoded protein is CATTQRRQSSYNEQFF.